Listed below are T cell receptor beta chains from one sample, sequenced in a study of T cell responses to AZD1222 COVID-19 vaccine. The method was immunoSEQ multiplex PCR; TCRdb's version includes in-frame clones alone and lacks a portion of them. The sample shows approximately 70,000 clones, around 80% of them seen only once. Source: peripheral blood, taken 28 days after the second AZD1222 dose. The receptors stem from an adult who received the AZD1222 COVID-19 vaccine. The CDR3 runs from the conserved cysteine through the conserved F or W. The order of the fields is clone size, D gene, V gene, J gene, CDR3 protein, CDR3 DNA. A D gene is named only where the DNA matches it firmly. Only some rows state a clone size, as once, few, many or a class for expanded clones.

>NA|NA|TRBV5-1|TRBJ1-1
CASSFSLGAEAFF
TGCGCCAGCAGCTTTTCCCTTGGGGCTGAAGCTTTCTTT
>NA|NA|TRBV2|TRBJ1-2
CASSERGYGGYTF
TGTGCCAGCAGTGAAAGGGGCTACGGTGGCTACACCTTC
>NA|TRBD1|TRBV18|TRBJ1-5
CASSRTGGIQPQHF
TGTGCCAGCTCACGCACAGGGGGTATTCAGCCCCAGCATTTT
>NA|NA|TRBV5-8|TRBJ1-1
CASSSPVNTEAFF
TGTGCCAGCAGCTCCCCCGTGAACACTGAAGCTTTCTTT
>NA|NA|TRBV10-3|TRBJ2-1
CAISEGQSYNEQFF
TGTGCCATCAGTGAAGGACAGTCCTACAATGAGCAGTTCTTC
>NA|TRBD1|TRBV12-5|TRBJ1-5
CASGLETGQGDFYSNQPQHF
TGTGCTAGTGGTCTGGAAACGGGACAGGGGGATTTTTATAGCAATCAGCCCCAGCATTTT
>NA|NA|TRBV7-9|TRBJ1-4
CASSLALGGWEKLFF
TGTGCCAGCAGCTTAGCGTTGGGGGGCTGGGAAAAACTGTTTTTT
>NA|NA|TRBV6-1|TRBJ1-5
CASSERGYQPQHF
TGTGCCAGCAGTGAGAGGGGTTATCAGCCCCAGCATTTT
>NA|NA|TRBV3-1/TRBV3-2|TRBJ2-7
CASSQASGEVEQYF
TGTGCCAGCAGCCAAGCCTCAGGGGAAGTCGAGCAGTACTTC
>NA|NA|TRBV5-1|TRBJ2-5
CASSLVLAGETQYF
TGCGCCAGCAGCTTGGTACTAGCAGGGGAGACCCAGTACTTC
>NA|NA|TRBV7-6|TRBJ1-3
CASSLGGVSGNTIYF
TGTGCCAGCAGCTTAGGGGGTGTCTCTGGAAACACCATATATTTT
>NA|TRBD2|TRBV7-2|TRBJ2-1
CASSLYGTSVSNEQFF
TGTGCCAGCAGCTTGTACGGGACTAGCGTCTCTAATGAGCAGTTCTTC
>NA|TRBD2|TRBV11-2|TRBJ2-1
CASSPGLAGGGNYNEQFF
TGTGCCAGCAGCCCAGGACTAGCGGGGGGCGGGAACTACAATGAGCAGTTCTTC
>NA|TRBD2|TRBV29-1|TRBJ2-3
CSVRLAGARSTDTQYF
TGCAGCGTTCGACTAGCGGGGGCCCGAAGCACAGATACGCAGTATTTT
>NA|NA|TRBV27|TRBJ2-2
CASQDNAMNTGELFF
TGTGCCAGCCAGGACAACGCGATGAACACCGGGGAGCTGTTTTTT
>NA|TRBD2|TRBV6-5|TRBJ2-3
CASSGLAGDLDTQYF
TGTGCCAGCAGCGGACTAGCGGGGGACCTAGATACGCAGTATTTT
>few|NA|TRBV2|TRBJ2-7
CASKGWKSYEQYF
TGTGCCAGCAAGGGTTGGAAGTCCTACGAGCAGTACTTC
>NA|NA|TRBV4-1|TRBJ1-1
CASSQEGDWVRNTEAFF
TGCGCCAGCAGCCAAGAAGGGGACTGGGTAAGGAACACTGAAGCTTTCTTT
>once|NA|TRBV30|TRBJ2-7
CAWRFVAGSYEQYF
TGTGCCTGGAGGTTCGTGGCAGGTTCCTACGAGCAGTACTTC
>NA|NA|TRBV28|TRBJ1-4
CASSDTSNGPSLEKLFF
TGTGCCAGCAGTGATACTAGTAACGGGCCAAGCCTTGAAAAACTGTTTTTT
>NA|NA|TRBV12-3/TRBV12-4|TRBJ2-3
CASSLGPTDTQYF
TGTGCCAGCAGCCTGGGGCCAACAGATACGCAGTATTTT
>NA|NA|TRBV10-3|TRBJ2-2
CAIKGRHTGELFF
TGTGCCATCAAGGGTCGGCACACCGGGGAGCTGTTTTTT
>NA|NA|TRBV18|TRBJ2-5
CASSVTGQETQYF
TGTGCCAGCTCAGTTACAGGGCAAGAGACCCAGTACTTC
>NA|TRBD1|TRBV5-1|TRBJ1-3
CASSLLPNRGEGNTIYF
TGCGCCAGCAGCTTGCTCCCTAACAGGGGCGAGGGAAACACCATATATTTT
>NA|NA|TRBV5-4|TRBJ1-4
CASSDRGGNEKLFF
TGTGCCAGCAGCGATCGGGGAGGTAATGAAAAACTGTTTTTT
>NA|NA|TRBV6-1|TRBJ2-1
CASSVFFGEQFF
TGTGCCAGCAGCGTGTTCTTCGGTGAGCAGTTCTTC
>NA|NA|TRBV6-5|TRBJ2-3
CASSYSLLAADTQYF
TGTGCCAGCAGTTACTCGCTGCTGGCGGCTGATACGCAGTATTTT
>few|TRBD1|TRBV28|TRBJ1-6
CASRSGQGGNSPLHF
TGTGCCAGCAGATCGGGACAGGGGGGAAATTCACCCCTCCACTTT
>NA|TRBD1|TRBV7-6|TRBJ1-3
CASSSSGQGRNTIYF
TGTGCCAGCAGCTCCTCGGGACAGGGGAGAAACACCATATATTTT
>NA|TRBD1|TRBV5-1|TRBJ1-6
CASSSTGTGGLSPLHF
TGCGCCAGCAGCTCGACCGGGACAGGGGGCCTTTCACCCCTCCACTTT
>NA|NA|TRBV28|TRBJ2-7
CASSLISASEQYF
TGTGCCAGCAGTTTGATTTCCGCGAGCGAGCAGTACTTC
>NA|NA|TRBV4-1|TRBJ2-1
CASSRVGRGPTYNEQFF
TGCGCCAGCAGCCGCGTCGGGCGGGGGCCCACTTACAATGAGCAGTTCTTC
>NA|NA|TRBV2|TRBJ1-4
CASRFRRSEKLFF
TGTGCCAGCCGGTTTCGACGGAGTGAAAAACTGTTTTTT
>NA|NA|TRBV10-3|TRBJ1-6
CAISEAGNNSPLHF
TGTGCCATCAGTGAGGCCGGTAATAATTCACCCCTCCACTTT
>NA|NA|TRBV7-2|TRBJ2-7
CASSPLVPSGEQYF
TGTGCCAGCAGCCCGCTAGTCCCCTCGGGCGAGCAGTACTTC
>few|NA|TRBV6-1|TRBJ1-5
CASSDRAGSQPQHF
TGTGCCAGCAGTGACAGGGCTGGCAGTCAGCCCCAGCATTTT
>few|NA|TRBV2|TRBJ1-2
CANRAPGATSYGYTF
TGTGCCAATCGGGCCCCCGGGGCCACTAGCTATGGCTACACCTTC
>NA|TRBD2|TRBV18|TRBJ2-1
CASSPRASGGGRHYNEQFF
TGTGCCAGCTCACCACGGGCTAGCGGGGGTGGGCGGCACTACAATGAGCAGTTCTTC
>NA|NA|TRBV18|TRBJ1-6
CASSQDYNSPLHF
TGTGCCAGTTCACAGGACTATAATTCACCCCTCCACTTT
>NA|NA|TRBV9|TRBJ1-3
CASSPSPSRPGNTIYF
TGTGCCAGCAGCCCGTCTCCGAGTCGTCCGGGAAACACCATATATTTT
>NA|NA|TRBV27|TRBJ2-2
CASSLQANTGELFF
TGTGCCAGCAGTTTACAGGCGAACACCGGGGAGCTGTTTTTT